Listed below are T cell receptor beta chains from one sample, sequenced in a study of T cells of healthy individuals. One entry per CDR3 protein results from TCRdb running MiXCR on the 5' RACE reads. In the table there are about 53,000 distinct CDR3 sequences, about 15% of which are singletons. The origin of the receptors is a human donor in good health. Each CDR3 is given with its conserved first and last residue.

>TRBJ2-2|TRBV7-2|19
CASSLRTSGSGWNTGELFF
>TRBJ2-7|TRBV11-2|15
CASSLARSGSYEQYF
>TRBJ2-3|TRBV5-1|15
CASSLDVGRPDTQYF
>TRBJ1-6|TRBV20-1|12
CSVSGSQSPLHF
>TRBJ1-3|TRBV6-1|14
CASRRGGAGNTIYF
>TRBJ2-2|TRBV29-1|12
CSGGIGTGELFF
>TRBJ1-3|TRBV5-1|16
CASSLDLDRAGNTIYF
>TRBJ2-3|TRBV6-4|15
CASSDGPQGGDTQYF
>TRBJ2-7|TRBV7-2|13
CASGPGTTYEQYF
>TRBJ2-5|TRBV10-3|17
CAIKGGVAGGPGETQYF
>TRBJ2-6|TRBV10-3|16
CAIPGPQSSGANVLTF
>TRBJ1-1|TRBV25-1|13
CASSELMNTEAFF
>TRBJ1-1|TRBV2|14
CASSEDRWGTEAFF
>TRBJ1-1|TRBV19|14
CASSMQGGRTEAFF
>TRBJ2-5|TRBV9|15
CASSAGLARGETQYF
>TRBJ2-7|TRBV14|16
CASSQNRQGMDREQYF
>TRBJ1-6|TRBV24-1|11
CATSEWAPLHF
>TRBJ2-3|TRBV3-1|16
CASSPASGWTTDTQYF
>TRBJ2-4|TRBV6-5|14
CASRTHGPPNIQYF
>TRBJ2-1|TRBV2|14
CASNEGGGYNEQFF
>TRBJ1-2|TRBV5-1|13
CASSLGQGWGYTF
>TRBJ1-1|TRBV5-5|12
CASSNRNTEAFF
>TRBJ2-5|TRBV30|14
CAWSATGFQETQYF
>TRBJ2-7|TRBV7-2|19
CASSLASVAAGILSYEQYF
>TRBJ2-6|TRBV27|17
CASSPTGTASGANVLTF
>TRBJ2-7|TRBV13|15
CASSLDGARSGEQYF
>TRBJ2-5|TRBV27|14
CASSLTGGVLTQYF
>TRBJ2-1|TRBV6-9|17
CASSSPGTSGVGNEQFF
>TRBJ2-7|TRBV6-6|12
CASSGTSGEQYF
>TRBJ2-7|TRBV12-5|12
CASGLLGDEQYF
>TRBJ2-3|TRBV6-2/TRBV6-3|13
CASSYTGARTQYF
>TRBJ2-7|TRBV29-1|11
CTGDRNYEQYF
>TRBJ1-2|TRBV5-5|15
CASSPRDRAVYGYTF
>TRBJ1-5|TRBV3-1|13
CASSQDPTRPQHF
>TRBJ1-3|TRBV20-1|16
CSARDRRTSSGNTIYF
>TRBJ2-5|TRBV3-1|19
CASSPRTSGGARWQETQYF
>TRBJ2-2|TRBV7-2|16
CASSPDRGAAGGELFF
>TRBJ2-7|TRBV15|16
CATSSLTGRPTYEQYF
>TRBJ2-2|TRBV4-1|15
CASSQRQGAVGELFF
>TRBJ2-5|TRBV6-2/TRBV6-3|13
CASSGTGRQTQYF
>TRBJ1-5|TRBV4-3|14
CASSQETGGQPQHF
>TRBJ2-7|TRBV5-1|14
CASSLGTANKEQYF
>TRBJ1-5|TRBV19|16
CASSRLQGYSNQPQHF
>TRBJ2-3|TRBV20-1|16
CSAPNLGGWRTDTQYF
>TRBJ2-1|TRBV27|15
CASSIQPIEGLEQFF
>TRBJ2-1|TRBV5-1|17
CASSSTFSGSSYNEQFF
>TRBJ1-2|TRBV7-2|15
CASSYINRANYGYTF
>TRBJ1-2|TRBV12-3/TRBV12-4|16
CASSSISLGDRGGYTF
>TRBJ2-7|TRBV4-1|13
CASSRDYGYEQYF
>TRBJ2-7|TRBV4-1|15
CASSRGDGSSHEQYF
>TRBJ1-2|TRBV27|14
CASSPGPGGYGYTF
>TRBJ1-1|TRBV19|14
CASTLTGGGAEAFF
>TRBJ2-7|TRBV21-1|16
CASSKWPGHSLYEQYF